This entry lists 22 T cell receptor beta chains sequenced from one sample in a study of response to subunit inactivated influenza vaccine. TCRdb reprocessed the RT-PCR reads with MiXCR, giving one entry per CDR3 protein. The sample has hundreds of thousands of distinct CDR3 sequences, 11% to 15% seen once. Sequences were derived from PBMCs from blood, sampled approximately 15 days before vaccination. These receptor sequences come from a man aged 50 to 60 who received an inactivated influenza vaccine.

The chain links TRBV6-1 to TRBJ2-7; 7 bases map to TRBD1. CDR1 MNHNS and CDR2 SASEGT come from the germline V gene. The junction had 7 bases not matched to a gene; V was cut back by 5 bases and J by 3 bases. This CDR3 is 14 amino acids long. The CDR3, as DNA: TGTGCCAGCAGTCAGTACAGGGGTGACTACGAGCAGTACTTC. Its protein is CASSQYRGDYEQYF.

V usage is TRBV29-1 and J usage is TRBJ2-7, with 7 positions matching TRBD1. Germline V lookup: CDR1 SQVTM, CDR2 ANQGSEA. Trimming cost V 4 bases and J 3 bases; bases outside gene matches: 6. CDR3 length: 13 residues. The DNA of the CDR3 is TGCAGCGTTGGAGGACAGGCCAACTACGAGCAGTACTTC. It is translated as CSVGGQANYEQYF.

The chain combines TRBV11-2 with TRBJ1-4; D is unclear. From germline, CDR1 is SGHAT and CDR2 FQNNGV. The CDR3 totals 15 residues. The germline V and J ends were trimmed by 1 base and 4 bases, with 10 bases remaining between them. CDR3 sequence: CASSLAGIINEKLFF. Here the CDR3 DNA reads TGTGCCAGCAGCTTAGCGGGGATAATTAATGAAAAACTGTTTTTT.

This clonotype appeared a few times. The chain has TRBV10-2 and TRBJ2-5; D is unclear. The CDR3 extends over 15 amino acids. The germline gives CDR1 WSHSY, CDR2 SAAADI. Trimming left V 3 bases short and J 5 bases short, with 16 bases between. In nucleotides, the CDR3 is TGCGCCAGCAGTGAAACTTTCTCAGGAAGTGAGACCCAGTACTTC. It codes for CASSETFSGSETQYF.

The genes are TRBV4-3 and TRBJ2-7; D not certain. Trimming stripped 0 bases from V and 0 bases from J, with 12 bases between. Germline CDR1 LGHNA, CDR2 YSLEER. There are 16 residues in the CDR3. This chain's CDR3 is CASSQDWAASSYEQYF. The CDR3 nucleotides are TGCGCCAGCAGCCAAGACTGGGCAGCGAGCTCCTACGAGCAGTACTTC.

This clonotype has at least ten counts. This chain links TRBV6-1 with TRBJ2-6; tentatively, D is TRBD1 (6 bases). The CDR3 has 15 amino acids. Germline V lookup: CDR1 MNHNS, CDR2 SASEGT. V was pared by 5 bases and J by 2 bases, with 10 bases between. CDR3 in amino acids: CASSPQGAGANVLTF. Written as DNA, the CDR3 is TGTGCCAGCAGTCCACAGGGTGCTGGGGCCAACGTCCTGACTTTC.

V gene TRBV4-3 combines with J gene TRBJ2-2; tentative D call: TRBD2 (6 bases). Germline-derived CDR1 and CDR2 are LGHNA and YSLEER. The CDR3 is 17 residues long. The V end was cut by 0 bases, the J end by 3 bases, with 14 bases between. DNA for the CDR3: TGCGCCAGCAGCCAAGAAAGGAGGAGGGGTGACACCGGGGAGCTGTTTTTT. It translates to CASSQERRRGDTGELFF.

This chain uses TRBV7-2 with TRBJ2-7; no firm D call. The V end was cut by 1 base, the J end by 2 bases, with 9 bases between. This CDR3 region has 14 residues. Germline V gives CDR1 SGHTA, CDR2 FQGNSA. CDR3 sequence reads: CASSLGFTTYEQYF. The CDR3 DNA reads TGTGCCAGCAGCTTAGGTTTCACTACCTACGAGCAGTACTTC.

This clonotype has only one observation. Given the absence of the conserved phenylalanine or tryptophan at the CDR3 end, a read error is likely. The J gene is TRBJ2-7, the V gene TRBV7-2; D uncertain. Trimming removed 5 bases from V and 2 bases from J, with 4 bases in between. The CDR3 has 11 residues. Germline V gives CDR1 SGHTA, CDR2 FQGNSA. This chain's CDR3 is CASSKTYEQYL. DNA for the CDR3: TGTGCCAGCAGCAAGACCTACGAGCAGTACCTC.

Ten or more counts support this clonotype. The genes are TRBV7-9 and TRBJ2-2, with D possibly TRBD1 on 6 matching bases. Deletions cut 10 bases from V and 5 bases from J, with 23 bases between. Per the germline V gene, CDR1 is SEHNR and CDR2 is FQNEAQ (reference sequence). The CDR3 is 16 amino acids. The CDR3 DNA reads as TGTGCCACCCACCGGGAAGTCTGGGGGCGAACCGGGGAGCTGTTTTTT. It specifies CATHREVWGRTGELFF. Variable domain in full (rest from reference TRBV7-9 and TRBJ2-2): DTGVSQNPRHKITKRGQNVTFRCDPISEHNRLYWYRQTLGQGPEFLTYFQNEAQLEKSRLLSDRFSAERPKGSFSTLEIQRTEQGDSAMYLCATHREVWGRTGELFFGEGSRLTVL.

This chain connects TRBV4-2 to TRBJ2-7, with TRBD2 as a possible D gene (6 bases). Germline CDR1 and CDR2: LGHNA and YNFKEQ. CDR3 length equals 14 residues. V lost 1 base and J 7 bases, leaving 14 bases between the germline ends. Here the CDR3 DNA reads TGTGCCAGCAGCCAAGGGCAGGGACTTGGGGAGCAGTACTTC. Translating gives CASSQGQGLGEQYF.

The chain employs TRBV20-1 and TRBJ2-7; 10 positions match TRBD2. Unmatched junction bases numbered 11, after V lost 5 bases and J lost 4 bases. Germline V CDR1 and CDR2: DFQATT, SNEGSKA (reference sequence). This CDR3 has 15 residues. The CDR3 here is CSAPMPTAGGYEQYF. The CDR3 DNA follows: TGCAGTGCTCCCATGCCGACAGCGGGAGGGTACGAGCAGTACTTC.

V gene TRBV4-3 combines with J gene TRBJ2-3, with D perhaps TRBD2 (5 bases). The CDR3 covers 18 residues. V was clipped by 3 bases and J by 0 bases, with 19 bases between them. Germline V gene sequence: CDR1 LGHNA, CDR2 YSLEER. CDR3 sequence reads: CASSQTVPLRASTDTQYF. The CDR3 nucleotides are TGCGCCAGCAGCCAGACCGTCCCTTTGCGGGCTAGCACAGATACGCAGTATTTT.

In its sample, this clonotype was seen a few times. The chain links TRBV10-2 to TRBJ1-6; D possibly corresponds to TRBD1 (6 bases). Per germline, CDR1 WSHSY and CDR2 SAAADI. This CDR3 region has 14 residues. The V end lost 6 bases, the J end lost 10 bases, and 16 bases lay between the germline ends. As DNA, the CDR3 is TGCGCCAGCAGCTCACAGGGTCAGGGCTCACCCCTCCACTTT. This sequence encodes CASSSQGQGSPLHF.

J is TRBJ2-2 and V is TRBV19; D not resolved. The V gene lost 7 bases and the J gene lost 0 bases, with 12 bases spanning the gap. This CDR3 has 15 residues. CDR1 is LNHDA and CDR2 is SQIVND in the germline V gene (reference sequence). The CDR3 is CASKVGQTNTGELFF. The CDR3 region has the DNA TGTGCCAGTAAGGTTGGGCAGACGAACACCGGGGAGCTGTTTTTT.

This clonotype occurred a few times. The rearrangement links TRBV28 to TRBJ2-7; D might be TRBD1 (5 bases). The CDR3 totals 13 residues. V dropped 6 bases and J dropped 3 bases, with 12 bases sitting between them. The V gene's germline CDR1 is MDHEN and CDR2 SYDVKM. The CDR3 reads CASRTDSLYEQYF. The CDR3 DNA reads TGTGCCAGCAGAACCGACAGCCTCTACGAGCAGTACTTC.

CDR3 in amino acids: CSVVRDRSYNEQFF. The CDR3 DNA reads TGCAGCGTTGTGCGGGACAGGTCCTACAATGAGCAGTTCTTC. This chain links TRBV29-1 with TRBJ2-1; 8 bases fit TRBD1. The germline V gene encodes CDR1 SQVTM and CDR2 ANQGSEA. V trimming: 4 bases; J trimming: 1 base; junction bases outside the gene matches: 3. The CDR3 is made up of 14 amino acids.

This clonotype was counted ten times or more. The V call is TRBV29-1, the J call TRBJ2-1; 8 bases line up with TRBD1. This CDR3 is built from 14 residues. The V gene end was trimmed by 6 bases and the J gene end by 3 bases; junction bases not matched to a gene: 7. Germline V gives CDR1 SQVTM, CDR2 ANQGSEA. The DNA of the CDR3 is TGCAGCGTGAGGTCAGGGGGCTACTACAATGAGCAGTTCTTC. It specifies CSVRSGGYYNEQFF.

This clonotype was counted many times. V usage is TRBV4-2 and J usage is TRBJ2-3; 8 nucleotides match TRBD2. After removal of 1 base from V and 1 base from J, the junction contained 4 bases not matched to a gene. The CDR3 is 16 residues long. CDR1 LGHNA and CDR2 YNFKEQ come from the germline V gene. The CDR3 reads CASSQAGGYRTDTQYF. The CDR3 DNA is TGTGCCAGCAGCCAAGCGGGGGGGTATCGCACAGATACGCAGTATTTT.

The chain carries TRBV29-1 and TRBJ2-3; 12 nucleotides match TRBD2. The V gene end was trimmed by 1 base and the J gene end by 4 bases; junction bases not matched to a gene: 6. The germline gives CDR1 SQVTM, CDR2 ANQGSEA. This CDR3 is built from 16 residues. The CDR3 sequence: CSVEGLAGVKADTQYF. The CDR3 nucleotides are TGCAGCGTTGAAGGACTAGCGGGAGTTAAAGCAGATACGCAGTATTTT.

This clonotype occurred a few times. The chain couples TRBV6-1 to TRBJ1-3; D possibly corresponds to TRBD1 (5 bases). Germline CDR1 reads MNHNS; CDR2 reads SASEGT. CDR3 length: 15 residues. Deletions cut 3 bases from V and 1 base from J, with 10 bases between. CDR3 region: CASSESGVSGNTIYF. CDR3 DNA: TGTGCCAGCAGTGAGTCGGGGGTTTCTGGAAACACCATATATTTT.

Worth noting for this clonotype: One base away lies a much larger clone, so this may be a sequencing read error. The chain employs TRBV9 and TRBJ1-4, with unresolved D. In germline, CDR1 is SGDLS, CDR2 YYNGEE. The CDR3 is 14 residues long. CDR3 bases: TGTTCCAGCAGCGTAGGATCCCTGGGCGAAAAACTGTTTTTT. Encoded protein: CSSSVGSLGEKLFF.